The rows below give T cell receptor beta chains drawn from one sample of a study of cytomegalovirus exposure and HLA in healthy donors. Clones were read by immunoSEQ multiplex PCR, and TCRdb kept only the in-frame ones, dropping some. The sample carries about 160,000 clones, roughly 87% recorded once. The sequenced sample was PBMCs. Every receptor here comes from a woman in her 30s in good health and CMV-seronegative. Each CDR3 is given with its conserved first and last residue.

J gene,V gene,CDR3 protein
TRBJ2-1,TRBV13,CASSEGQGREQFF
TRBJ1-6,TRBV5-6,CASSLADRGNSPLHF
TRBJ2-3,TRBV7-2,CASSLGASGRTDTQYF
TRBJ1-2,TRBV28,CASRYPLGRTYGYTF
TRBJ2-1,TRBV10-3,CAIGALNEQFF
TRBJ2-7,TRBV7-8,CASGRAYEQYF
TRBJ2-1,TRBV7-7,CASSLELAGGNNEQFF
TRBJ2-7,TRBV6-5,CASSYRDSKTYEQYF
TRBJ2-3,TRBV7-2,CASTQRGSNTDTQYF
TRBJ2-3,TRBV28,CASTGAMGGGHRDTQYF
TRBJ1-2,TRBV5-1,CASSFAGTGMGYTF
TRBJ2-5,TRBV5-1,CASSKGPAGALPQETQYF
TRBJ1-2,TRBV6-1,CASSESPGGAGGYTF
TRBJ2-2,TRBV7-7,CASSQTAGQMNTGELFF
TRBJ2-7,TRBV10-1,CASSESSYEQYF
TRBJ2-1,TRBV30,CAWSVGLAGGYEQFF
TRBJ1-4,TRBV7-9,CASSLVQGAREKLFF